The clone carrying this T cell receptor (beta chain) was picked up a small number of times. Its antigen remains unknown. This entry comes from a study of T-cell memory formation after mild COVID-19. About the research overall: TCR clusters were mostly confined to one donor each.

Findings and caveats of the study: Nothing showed for sure that second-wave clones peaking on day 37 were SARS-CoV-2 specific. Pre-infection memory carried some responding clones, suggesting that cross-reactive memory joined. The study found contracting CD4+ clones mainly in CM and EM and contracting CD8+ clones in EMRA.

The CDR3 covers 15 residues. CDR1 is KGHSH, CDR2 LQKENI, per germline. With V trimmed by 3 bases and J by 5 bases, 8 bases remained unmatched. TCRdb re-derived calls from the 5' RACE reads in MiXCR, one entry per CDR3 protein. This sample yields roughly 350,000 distinct CDR3 sequences, of which over 20% are seen a single time; around 13% belongs to the top ten. V gene TRBV18 combines with J gene TRBJ2-5; 8 bases align to TRBD1. Sequencing was carried out using PBMCs or a T cell subset sorted from them (not recorded which). This clonotype was sampled from an adult woman who had mild COVID-19 (a few samples of this study predate the infection). Cell type and time point are not known. The chain's CDR3 is CASSPAGGFRETQYF. CDR3 sequence (DNA): TGTGCCAGCTCACCTGCAGGGGGCTTTCGGGAGACCCAGTACTTC.